This record looks at one TCR beta chain sequence and its context. Looked up from germline, CDR1 is MDHEN and CDR2 is SYDVKM. V was clipped by 8 bases and J by 6 bases; unmatched bases: 13. This CDR3 comprises 16 residues. Reverse transcription of about 0.45 to 1 ug RNA was carried out with random hexamers. The CDR3 of TCR beta was amplified by immunoSEQ multiplex PCR across 54 Vbeta and 13 Jbeta. TCRdb re-called the immunoSEQ multiplex PCR reads through MiXCR, storing one row per CDR3 protein. Of 15,000 to 20,000 distinct CDR3 sequences in the sample, roughly 96% were seen once. The data stem from a study of CD8 T cells in Susac syndrome.

The source of this sequence is a human donor in good health. V usage is TRBV28 and J usage is TRBJ2-2; 9 bases agree with TRBD2. Sequenced sample: CD8+ T cells from PBMCs. CDR3: CASLGVAGVISGELFF. DNA of the CDR3: TGTGCCAGCCTGGGGGTAGCGGGAGTTATTTCCGGGGAGCTGTTTTTT.